This is a list of T cell receptor beta chains from one sample in a study of T cells after yellow fever vaccination. MiXCR, run by TCRdb on the 5' RACE reads, gives a single entry per CDR3 protein. In the table there are around 350,000 distinct CDR3 sequences, 6% to 8% of which are singletons. The sample was PBMCs, taken 5 days after the yellow fever booster vaccination. The receptors shown here come from a man aged 25-45 years who received the YFV17D yellow fever vaccine. The CDR3 runs from the conserved cysteine through the conserved F or W. A D gene is named only where the DNA matches it firmly. Rows give clone size only sometimes, using once, few, many, or a class for an expanded clone.

CDR3aa,CDR3nt,abundance,v_gene,j_gene,d_gene
CSARAGGQGGSWVTEAFF,TGCAGTGCTAGAGCCGGGGGACAGGGAGGTTCGTGGGTCACTGAAGCTTTCTTT,NA,TRBV20-1,TRBJ1-1,TRBD1
CASSLGSRVSETQYF,TGCGCCAGCAGCTTGGGAAGCAGGGTGTCGGAGACCCAGTACTTC,NA,TRBV5-1,TRBJ2-5,NA
CASSDIYLAETQYF,TGTGCCAGCAGCGACATATACCTTGCAGAGACCCAGTACTTC,many,TRBV7-8,TRBJ2-5,NA
CSAPRQGNTGELFF,TGCAGTGCGCCCCGACAGGGGAACACCGGGGAGCTGTTTTTT,many,TRBV20-1,TRBJ2-2,TRBD1
CASSWTGDSYEQYF,TGCGCCAGCAGCTGGACAGGAGACTCCTACGAGCAGTACTTC,many,TRBV5-1,TRBJ2-7,TRBD1
CASSQRGQVNTGELFF,TGCGCCAGCAGCCAAAGGGGGCAGGTTAACACCGGGGAGCTGTTTTTT,NA,TRBV4-1,TRBJ2-2,TRBD1
CASSPPGNTQYF,TGTGCCAGCTCACCACCCGGGAATACGCAGTATTTT,NA,TRBV18,TRBJ2-3,NA
CASSQANYGYTF,TGTGCCAGCAGCCAAGCGAACTATGGCTACACCTTC,NA,TRBV4-2,TRBJ1-2,NA
CASSINPPTLYNEQFF,TGCGCCAGCAGCATAAACCCCCCGACCTTATACAATGAGCAGTTCTTC,NA,TRBV5-1,TRBJ2-1,NA
CSVDQGVGTKNEQFF,TGCAGCGTTGATCAAGGAGTCGGGACTAAAAATGAGCAGTTCTTC,few,TRBV29-1,TRBJ2-1,TRBD2
CAIRQGSNQPQHF,TGTGCCATCAGGCAGGGAAGTAATCAGCCCCAGCATTTT,many,TRBV10-3,TRBJ1-5,NA
CASSFAAGAGANVLTF,TGTGCCAGCAGCTTTGCGGCGGGAGCTGGGGCCAACGTCCTGACTTTC,NA,TRBV7-2,TRBJ2-6,TRBD2
CSAGTSQETQYF,TGCAGTGCCGGGACTAGCCAAGAGACCCAGTACTTC,many,TRBV20-1,TRBJ2-5,TRBD2
CASSLWIYEQYF,TGTGCCAGCAGCTTATGGATCTACGAGCAGTACTTC,NA,TRBV11-2,TRBJ2-7,NA
CASRGQAAYTDTQYF,TGCGCCAGCCGCGGACAGGCAGCATACACAGATACGCAGTATTTT,few,TRBV5-1,TRBJ2-3,TRBD1
CASSWGRTNTGELFF,TGTGCCAGCAGTTGGGGTAGAACGAACACCGGGGAGCTGTTTTTT,many,TRBV12-3/TRBV12-4,TRBJ2-2,NA
CSVDTQKLNNEQFF,TGCAGCGTTGATACGCAGAAACTAAACAATGAGCAGTTCTTC,few,TRBV29-1,TRBJ2-1,NA
CASSPMGVTGELFF,TGTGCCAGCAGCCCAATGGGGGTCACCGGGGAGCTGTTTTTT,NA,TRBV7-2,TRBJ2-2,NA
CSARDLGRYEKLFF,TGCAGTGCTAGAGATTTGGGCCGTTATGAAAAACTGTTTTTT,few,TRBV20-1,TRBJ1-4,NA
CASSTLAGVETQYF,TGTGCCAGCAGCACCCTAGCGGGAGTAGAGACCCAGTACTTC,many,TRBV21-1,TRBJ2-5,NA